This TCR beta chain is drawn from a study of glioma-infiltrating T cells. General study points: Tissue-blood divergence was below expectation in non-neoplastic patients, above in gliomas.

The iRepertoire nested amplicon-rescue multiplex PCR amplified TCR alpha and beta CDR3s from RNA. For one-step reverse transcription and amplification, about 85-400 ng of tissue mRNA or PBMC total RNA was used. TCRdb reprocessed the multiplex PCR reads with MiXCR, giving one entry per CDR3 protein. The data hold 95,000 to 110,000 distinct CDR3 sequences, with 29% observed a single time. A word on this clonotype: Its antigen is unknown. A read error may be the cause here, since a much bigger clone is one base away.

The CDR3 sequence is 14 residues long. In germline, CDR1 is KGHSH, CDR2 LQKENI. This sequence originates from a human donor with low-grade glioma or glioblastoma, undergoing nonglioma brain surgery, or in good health (not recorded which). V usage is TRBV18 and J usage is TRBJ2-7; tentatively, D is TRBD1 (5 bases). Material: glioma tissue, nonneoplastic brain tissue, or PBMCs (not recorded which). CDR3 sequence: CASSTPQGLGEQYF. Written as DNA, the CDR3 is TGTGCCAGCTCAACACCGCAGGGTCTGGGCGAGCAGTACTTC.